Below are 14 T cell receptor beta chains sequenced from a single sample in a study of cytomegalovirus exposure and HLA in healthy donors (dated by TCRdb to 2016 to 2017). The library was generated by the immunoSEQ multiplex PCR assay. A mixture of 60 forward primers for TCR Vbeta segments and 13 reverse primers for TCR Jbeta segments was used in the multiplex PCR. Imported from immuneACCESS, the table was reduced by TCRdb to in-frame sequences with V and J called. These copies leave out some clones; in studies compared against another copy, an unresolved V gene accounts for under half, and the cause of the remainder is not known. Across this sample there are more than 90,000 clones, with over 60% seen only once. Less than 10% of the sample lies in the top ten. Sequenced input: PBMCs. All receptors come from a female donor in good health and CMV-seronegative.

The rearrangement links TRBV5-1 to TRBJ1-3; no definite D call. V gave up 0 bases and J gave up 1 base, with 5 bases separating them. CDR3 length: 14 amino acids. CDR1 is SGHRS, CDR2 YFSETQ, per germline. This CDR3 is CASSLGGSGNTIYF. CDR3 in DNA: TGCGCCAGCAGCTTGGGAGGGTCTGGAAACACCATATATTTT.

The chain links TRBV14 to TRBJ2-2, with a tentative D call TRBD1 (6 bases). Germline V CDR1 and CDR2: SGHDN, FVKESK. Trimming cost V 6 bases and J 4 bases, with 18 bases left between them. CDR3 length: 16 amino acids. The CDR3 DNA is TGTGCCAGCAGTCGTATGCAGGGGAGAGGCACCGGGGAGCTGTTTTTT. It codes for CASSRMQGRGTGELFF.

The V call is TRBV5-1, the J call TRBJ1-3; D may be TRBD1 (6 bases). The germline V gene has CDR1 SGHRS and CDR2 YFSETQ. The CDR3 totals 16 residues. V lost 0 bases and J lost 0, with 10 bases in between. CDR3 nucleotide sequence: TGCGCCAGCAGCTTGGCCATAGGGGGCTCTGGAAACACCATATATTTT. Its translation is CASSLAIGGSGNTIYF.

The V gene is TRBV28, the J gene TRBJ1-5; D ambiguous. V lost 5 bases, J lost 3 bases, and 8 bases lay in between. The CDR3 runs 13 residues. Germline V gene data show CDR1 as MDHEN and CDR2 as SYDVKM. CDR3 sequence: CASSLPPNQPQHF. As DNA, the CDR3 is TGTGCCAGCAGTCTTCCCCCCAATCAGCCCCAGCATTTT.

The chain has TRBV9 and TRBJ2-5, with 8 positions matching TRBD1. Germline CDR1 and CDR2: SGDLS and YYNGEE. The CDR3 contains 16 residues. V dropped 2 bases and J dropped 4; count of bases not matched to a gene: 10. The chain's CDR3 is CASSVRGGQGRETQYF. The CDR3 region has the DNA TGTGCCAGCAGCGTTAGGGGTGGACAGGGCCGAGAGACCCAGTACTTC.

Details on this clone: Other nucleotide sequences from this sample produce the same CDR3. The chain couples TRBV7-6 to TRBJ2-3; D possibly corresponds to TRBD1 (6 bases). The germline V and J ends were trimmed by 3 bases and 0 bases, with 10 bases remaining between them. The germline V gene encodes CDR1 SGHVS and CDR2 FNYEAQ. The CDR3 has 15 amino acids. In DNA form, the CDR3 reads TGTGCCAGCAGCTTTCTACAGGGAAGCACAGATACGCAGTATTTT. It yields the protein CASSFLQGSTDTQYF.

In this sample, this clone turned up a few times. The rearrangement joins TRBV7-9 to TRBJ2-5; D remains ambiguous. The germline CDR1 and CDR2 sequences are SEHNR and FQNEAQ (reference sequence). V was cut by 5 bases and J by 4 bases, with 5 bases left in between. The CDR3 sequence is 11 residues long. For the CDR3, the DNA is TGTGCCAGCAGCCCTCGAGAGACCCAGTACTTC. Protein product: CASSPRETQYF. Using reference TRBV7-9 and TRBJ2-5 for the parts outside the CDR3, the full variable domain is DTGVSQNPRHKITKRGQNVTFRCDPISEHNRLYWYRQTLGQGPEFLTYFQNEAQLEKSRLLSDRFSAERPKGSFSTLEIQRTEQGDSAMYLCASSPRETQYFGPGTRLLVL.

The chain carries TRBV4-1 and TRBJ1-2, with 8 bases fitting TRBD1. V gave up 3 bases and J gave up 0 bases; unmatched junction bases: 0. The CDR3 extends over 14 amino acids. The germline V gene has CDR1 MGHRA and CDR2 YSYEKL. The CDR3 here is CASSQDRANYGYTF. The CDR3 coding sequence is TGCGCCAGCAGCCAGGACAGGGCTAACTATGGCTACACCTTC.

V and J are TRBV5-1 and TRBJ1-3; no definite D call. Trimming pared 4 bases from V and 1 base from J, leaving 12 bases between. The CDR3 has 15 amino acids. Germline-derived CDR1 and CDR2 are SGHRS and YFSETQ. CDR3 loop: CASSGRAGSGNTIYF. The CDR3 region has the DNA TGCGCCAGCAGCGGGAGGGCTGGGTCTGGAAACACCATATATTTT.

This clone was seen just once. The chain recombines TRBV28 with TRBJ2-3; the match to TRBD2 covers 8 bases. CDR3 length: 17 amino acids. Germline loops: CDR1 MDHEN, CDR2 SYDVKM. The ends lost 5 bases at V and 1 base at J; junction bases unmatched: 11. The CDR3 coding sequence is TGTGCCAGCAGTCTAAGCGAGGGACTAGTAGGCACAGATACGCAGTATTTT. Protein product: CASSLSEGLVGTDTQYF.

For this clone: The same CDR3 also results from other DNA sequences found in this sample. The chain combines TRBV7-2 with TRBJ1-1; D ambiguous. Per germline, CDR1 SGHTA and CDR2 FQGNSA. The CDR3 sequence is 13 residues long. V was clipped by 3 bases and J by 1 base, with 6 bases between them. CDR3 nucleotide sequence: TGTGCCAGCAGCTTCGGGGAGAACACTGAAGCTTTCTTT. It specifies CASSFGENTEAFF.

CDR3 nucleotides: TGTGCCAGCAGCTCCTTCGAGGTGGCTGGAAACACCATATATTTT. Translating it yields CASSSFEVAGNTIYF. This chain links TRBV13 with TRBJ1-3; no firm D call. Trimming left V 4 bases short and J 2 bases short, with 12 bases between. The CDR3 totals 15 residues. Germline V gives CDR1 PRHDT, CDR2 FYEKMQ (reference sequence).

The CDR3: CSVEQGFYGYTF. CDR3 in DNA: TGCAGCGTCGAACAGGGTTTCTATGGCTACACCTTC. The V and J genes are TRBV29-1 and TRBJ1-2, with D possibly matching TRBD1 (6 bases). The V end was cut by 6 bases, the J end by 4 bases, with 12 bases between. CDR1 is SQVTM, CDR2 ANQGSEA, per germline. The CDR3 totals 12 residues.

This clone appeared a few times. CDR3 nucleotides: TGTGCCAGCGGACTGCTTTCCTACAATGAGCAGTTCTTC. The encoded protein is CASGLLSYNEQFF. The rearrangement joins TRBV28 to TRBJ2-1, with D perhaps TRBD2 (5 bases). With 8 bases removed from V and 1 base from J, the gap between germline ends came to 9 bases. The CDR3 consists of 13 residues. Looked up from germline, CDR1 is MDHEN and CDR2 is SYDVKM. The full variable domain, in which reference TRBV28 and TRBJ2-1 provide the parts outside the CDR3, is DVKVTQSSRYLVKRTGEKVFLECVQDMDHENMFWYRQDPGLGLRLIYFSYDVKMKEKGDIPEGYSVSREKKERFSLILESASTNQTSMYLCASGLLSYNEQFFGPGTRLTVL.